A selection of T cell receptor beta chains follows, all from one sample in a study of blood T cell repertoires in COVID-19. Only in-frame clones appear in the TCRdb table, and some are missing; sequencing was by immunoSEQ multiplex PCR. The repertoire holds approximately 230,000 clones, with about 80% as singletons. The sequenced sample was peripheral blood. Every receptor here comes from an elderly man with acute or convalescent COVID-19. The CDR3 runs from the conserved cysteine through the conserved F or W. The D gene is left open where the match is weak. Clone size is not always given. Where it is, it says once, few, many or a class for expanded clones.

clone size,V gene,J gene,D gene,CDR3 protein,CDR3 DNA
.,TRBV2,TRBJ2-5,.,CASSPDQGRETQYF,TGTGCCAGCAGTCCCGACCAAGGGAGAGAGACCCAGTACTTC
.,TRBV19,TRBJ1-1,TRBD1,CASSHRGANTEAFF,TGTGCCAGTAGTCACAGGGGTGCGAACACTGAAGCTTTCTTT
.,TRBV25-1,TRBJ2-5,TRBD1,CASSEYGTAIETQYF,TGTGCCAGCAGTGAATATGGGACAGCCATAGAGACCCAGTACTTC
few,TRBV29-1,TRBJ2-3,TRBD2,CSVEGAGGDLTQYF,TGCAGCGTTGAAGGCGCCGGGGGGGATTTGACGCAGTATTTT
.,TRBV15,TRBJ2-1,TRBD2,CATSRLLAGGPREQFF,TGTGCCACCAGCAGATTACTAGCGGGAGGGCCCCGGGAGCAGTTCTTC
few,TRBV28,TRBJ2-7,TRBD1,CASSTRQGLYEQYF,TGTGCCAGCAGTACGCGACAGGGGCTCTACGAGCAGTACTTC
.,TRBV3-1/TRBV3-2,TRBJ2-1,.,CASSLAGTLYNEQFF,TGTGCCAGCAGCTTAGCCGGGACTCTTTACAATGAGCAGTTCTTC
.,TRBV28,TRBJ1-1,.,CASSQAAKGLRLAFF,TGTGCCAGCAGTCAAGCCGCGAAGGGGCTCCGACTGGCTTTCTTT
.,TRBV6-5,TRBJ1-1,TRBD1,CASRPGTANTEAFF,TGTGCCAGCAGACCTGGGACAGCGAACACTGAAGCTTTCTTT
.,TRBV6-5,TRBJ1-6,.,CASRSLTGQPLHF,TGTGCCAGCAGGAGTTTGACAGGCCAACCCCTCCACTTT
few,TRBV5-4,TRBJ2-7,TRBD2,CASSLGGRVAGGPSREQYF,TGTGCCAGCAGCTTGGGGGGCAGGGTAGCGGGAGGGCCGTCCCGCGAGCAGTACTTC
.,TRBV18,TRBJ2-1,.,CASSPQGDYSYNEQFF,TGTGCCAGCTCACCACAGGGCGACTATTCCTACAATGAGCAGTTCTTC
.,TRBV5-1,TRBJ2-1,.,CASSYTQGARTLGEQFF,TGCGCCAGCAGCTATACCCAAGGGGCTAGGACCTTGGGTGAGCAGTTCTTC
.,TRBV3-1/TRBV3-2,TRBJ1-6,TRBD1,CASSRTGSSYNSPLHF,TGTGCCAGCAGCCGGACAGGGAGCTCCTATAATTCACCCCTCCACTTT
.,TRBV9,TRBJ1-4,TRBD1,CASSVSQGNEKLFF,TGTGCCAGCAGTGTCTCACAGGGGAATGAAAAACTGTTTTTT
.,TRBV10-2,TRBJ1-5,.,CASTRGTQDTSNQPQHF,TGCGCCAGCACTAGAGGGACACAAGATACTAGCAATCAGCCCCAGCATTTT
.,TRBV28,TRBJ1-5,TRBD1,CASSFYKDRGQPQHF,TGTGCCAGCAGTTTCTATAAGGACAGGGGTCAGCCCCAGCATTTT
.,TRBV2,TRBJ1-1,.,CASSLLGSNTEAFF,TGTGCCAGCAGTCTTTTGGGCAGTAACACTGAAGCTTTCTTT
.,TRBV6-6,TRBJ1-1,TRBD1,CASSRQGRNTEAFF,TGTGCCAGCAGTAGACAGGGCAGGAACACTGAAGCTTTCTTT
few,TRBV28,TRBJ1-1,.,CASSPSGQHPTAFF,TGTGCCAGCAGTCCATCGGGACAACACCCGACAGCTTTCTTT
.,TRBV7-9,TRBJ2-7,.,CASSLSPGRAQYEQYF,TGTGCCAGCAGCTTGTCACCGGGCAGGGCGCAATACGAGCAGTACTTC
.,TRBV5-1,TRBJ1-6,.,CASSLAGRGGSPLHF,TGCGCCAGCAGCTTGGCGGGCAGGGGAGGGTCACCCCTCCACTTT